The clone carrying this T cell receptor (beta chain) was counted a few times. Its target is not known. Using a constant-region primer together with ProtoScript II reverse transcriptase, TCR beta cDNA was made from around 0.55 ug of total RNA. Investigators got TCR beta libraries out of three nested multiplex PCR rounds, done with slightly modified ARM-PCR. Rounds one and two of PCR, each of 10 cycles, were primed with TRBV1-TRBV30 forward primers and a C-beta reverse primer. TCRdb re-called the multiplex PCR reads with MiXCR, one entry per CDR3 protein. This table has fewer than 400,000 distinct CDR3 sequences, 45% to 70% appearing once. The study extracted blood RNA from unsorted whole blood and also extracted germline DNA. This sample stems from a study of tumor-infiltrating lymphocytes in primary liver carcinoma. The wider study: By surgical resection, the patients were treated for their primary liver carcinoma. Patients were both men and women, whose ages ran from 30 to 69 years. Between about 4.2 and 10 cm across, the tumors were all of stage T1-T3 N0M0. Study-level findings and limits: Less overlap was seen in tumor-adjacent and tumor-blood pairs than in tumor region pairs.

J was trimmed by 7 bases and V by 5 bases; bases with no gene match: 5. The CDR3 sequence is 14 residues long. Germline V CDR1 and CDR2: SEHNR, FQNEAQ (reference sequence). The chain is built from TRBV7-9 and TRBJ1-4; TRBD1 matches 9 bases. The clonotype originates from a woman in her 30s with primary liver carcinoma and hepatitis B virus infection. The sequenced material came from peripheral blood. The CDR3 sequence: CASSRDRAGEKLFF. The CDR3 bases are TGTGCCAGCAGCCGGGACAGGGCCGGTGAAAAACTGTTTTTT. Variable domain in full (rest from reference TRBV7-9 and TRBJ1-4): DTGVSQNPRHKITKRGQNVTFRCDPISEHNRLYWYRQTLGQGPEFLTYFQNEAQLEKSRLLSDRFSAERPKGSFSTLEIQRTEQGDSAMYLCASSRDRAGEKLFFGSGTQLSVL.